This TCR beta chain was profiled in a study of identical twins. Points on this clonotype: Its antigen is not known.

Unique molecular identifiers were present on the cDNA, and a universal primer site came from template switching. TCRdb re-analysed the 5' RACE reads in MiXCR, keeping a single row per CDR3 protein. This table holds fewer than 800,000 distinct CDR3 sequences, about 7.6% found once. General observations from the study: The presence of invariant MAIT and iNKT cells could partly confound analyses of zero-insertion sequences. Out-of-frame beta chain sequences displayed weaker excess sharing between twins.

The CDR3 loop spans 14 amino acids. V dropped 5 bases and J dropped 9; count of bases not matched to a gene: 13. This sample was also put to use in a study of yellow fever vaccine responses in identical twins.

V is TRBV12-3 or TRBV12-4 and J is TRBJ2-7; 7 nucleotides match TRBD1. The sequenced material came from PBMCs. The TCR originated in a woman younger than 30 in good health. Written as DNA, the CDR3 is TGTGCCAGCAGTCCTGGACAGGTTTGGGACGGGCAGTACTTC. Its translation: CASSPGQVWDGQYF.